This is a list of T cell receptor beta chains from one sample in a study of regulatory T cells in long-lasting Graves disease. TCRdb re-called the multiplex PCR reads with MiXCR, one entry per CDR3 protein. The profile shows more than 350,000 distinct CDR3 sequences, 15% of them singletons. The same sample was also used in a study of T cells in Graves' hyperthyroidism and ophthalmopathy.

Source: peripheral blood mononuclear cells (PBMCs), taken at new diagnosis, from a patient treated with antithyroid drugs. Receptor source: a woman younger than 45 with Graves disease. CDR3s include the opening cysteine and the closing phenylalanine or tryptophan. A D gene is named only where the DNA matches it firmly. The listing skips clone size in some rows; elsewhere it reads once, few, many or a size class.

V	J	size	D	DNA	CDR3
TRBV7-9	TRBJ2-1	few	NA	TGTGCCAGCACCGGTACGGACGGACCTTACAGTGAGCAGTTCTTC	CASTGTDGPYSEQFF
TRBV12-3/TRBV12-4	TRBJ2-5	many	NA	TGTGCCAGCAGAACAGGTTACCAAGAGACCCAGTACTTC	CASRTGYQETQYF
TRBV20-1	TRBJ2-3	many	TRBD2	TGCAGTGCTAGAGTAGCAGCGGGAGTAGCAGATACGCAGTATTTT	CSARVAAGVADTQYF
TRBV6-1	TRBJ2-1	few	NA	TGTGCCAGCAGAGCCCAGGGATTCGATGAGCAGTTCTTC	CASRAQGFDEQFF
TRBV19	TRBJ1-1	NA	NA	TGTGCCAGTAGTATGGGGGGGCGCTTAACTGAAGCTTTCTTT	CASSMGGRLTEAFF
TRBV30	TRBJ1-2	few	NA	TGTGCCTGGAGGGCCTCCGGGAATAACTATGGCTACACCTTC	CAWRASGNNYGYTF
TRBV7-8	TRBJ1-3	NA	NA	TGTGCCAGCAGCTTCACAGGGAGGTCTGGAAACACCATATATTTT	CASSFTGRSGNTIYF
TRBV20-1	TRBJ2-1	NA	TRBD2	TGCAGTGCTAGGGGGGGACTAGCGGACGTATACAATGAGCAGTTCTTC	CSARGGLADVYNEQFF
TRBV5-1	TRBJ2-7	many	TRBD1	TGCGCCAGCAGCTGGGGGACAGGGGCGGACGAGCAGTACTTC	CASSWGTGADEQYF
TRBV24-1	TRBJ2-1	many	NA	TGTGCCACCAGCAAGAGAGGGATTGACAATGAGCAGTTCTTC	CATSKRGIDNEQFF
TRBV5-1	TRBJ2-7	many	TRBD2	TGCGCCAGCAGCTTGGCAGCGGTAGCGGGAGGGATGGTCTCCTACGAGCAGTACTTC	CASSLAAVAGGMVSYEQYF
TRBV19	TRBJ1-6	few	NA	TGTGCCAGTAGTACGGCCGGAAGAAATTCACCCCTCCACTTT	CASSTAGRNSPLHF
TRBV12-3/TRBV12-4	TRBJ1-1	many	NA	TGTGCCAGCAGTTTAGCTGGGAGTGGCACTGAAGCTTTCTTT	CASSLAGSGTEAFF
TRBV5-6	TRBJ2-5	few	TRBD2	TGTGCCAGCAGTCTTGTGGGACTAGCGGACCAAGAGACCCAGTACTTC	CASSLVGLADQETQYF
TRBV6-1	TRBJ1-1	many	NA	TGTGCCAGCAGTGAACTGGAAGGGGAGGACACTGAAGCTTTCTTT	CASSELEGEDTEAFF
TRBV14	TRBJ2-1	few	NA	TGTGCCAGCAGCTCGCCAAATACTCTGGTTTATGAGCAGTTCTTC	CASSSPNTLVYEQFF
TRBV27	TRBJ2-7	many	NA	TGTGCCAGCAGCCTAAATAGCGAATCCTACGAGCAGTACTTC	CASSLNSESYEQYF
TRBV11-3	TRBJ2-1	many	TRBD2	TGTGCCAGCAGCCTCGGGACTAGCGGGAGTCCGACCAATGAGCAGTTCTTC	CASSLGTSGSPTNEQFF
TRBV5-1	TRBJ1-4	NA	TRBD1	TGCGTCAGCAGCCGACGACAGGGTCAGACTGAAAAACTGTTTTTT	CVSSRRQGQTEKLFF
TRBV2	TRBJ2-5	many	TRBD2	TGTGCCAGCTGGACCCGGGAGGGACGCGGCGAGACCCAGTACTTC	CASWTREGRGETQYF
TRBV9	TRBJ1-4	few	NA	TGTGCCAGCCACCAGGGAAGTGAAAAACTGTTTTTT	CASHQGSEKLFF
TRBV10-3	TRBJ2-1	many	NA	TGTGCCATCAGTACGGGGGCCGGTGAGCAGTTCTTC	CAISTGAGEQFF
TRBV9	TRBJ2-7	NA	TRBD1	TGTGCCAGCAGCGGCACGAGGGACAGCCACGAGCAGTACTTC	CASSGTRDSHEQYF
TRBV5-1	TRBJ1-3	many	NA	TGCGCCAGCGCGGCTTTTTCAGGAGTGGAAGCGAACACCATATATTTT	CASAAFSGVEANTIYF
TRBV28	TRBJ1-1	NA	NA	TGTGCCAGCAGTTTCGCTGGGGACATGATTCGGAACACTGAAGCTTTCTTT	CASSFAGDMIRNTEAFF
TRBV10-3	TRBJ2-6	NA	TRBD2	TGTGCCATCAACGGGGGGACCGGGGCCAACGTCCTGACTTTC	CAINGGTGANVLTF
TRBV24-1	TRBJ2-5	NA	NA	TGTGCCACCAGTGATCCGACAGGTGAAGAGACCCAGTACTTC	CATSDPTGEETQYF
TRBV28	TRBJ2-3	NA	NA	TGTGCCAGCAGCCTCCAACCGCCGGACTCGTTCACAGATACGCAGTATTTT	CASSLQPPDSFTDTQYF
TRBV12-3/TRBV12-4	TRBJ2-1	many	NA	TGTGCCAGCAGCAACAGGGCCAATGAGCAGTTCTTC	CASSNRANEQFF
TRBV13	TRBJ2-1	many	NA	TGTGCCAGCAGACCAAAAACAGAGAGCTCCTACAATGAGCAGTTCTTC	CASRPKTESSYNEQFF
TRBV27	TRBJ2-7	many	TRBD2	TGTGCCAGCAGTTTTAGCGGGAGGGGCTACGAGCAGTACTTC	CASSFSGRGYEQYF
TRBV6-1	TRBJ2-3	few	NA	TGTGCCAGCAGCACAGGGGGGGCCACAGATACGCAGTATTTT	CASSTGGATDTQYF
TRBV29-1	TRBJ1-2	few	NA	TGCAGCGTTGTCTGGGTCAACCGTATCGGCTACACCTTC	CSVVWVNRIGYTF
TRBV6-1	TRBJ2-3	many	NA	TGTGCCAGCAGTGAAGCCCCAGGGGATACGCAGTATTTT	CASSEAPGDTQYF